The clone carrying this T cell receptor beta chain was seen a handful of times. The antigen is undetermined. This sample stems from a study of CD8 T cells in ankylosing spondylitis. Study conclusions and caveats: It was reported that disease-linked clones were significantly enriched in matched ankylosing spondylitis synovial fluid. Prior literature has documented some motif variants in synovial fluid and blood from reactive arthritis. Disease-linked clones displayed a CD8+ phenotype and appeared relatively rarely in peripheral blood. Blood from ankylosing spondylitis patients appeared to carry a characteristic eight-variant TCR beta motif.

Molecular-barcoded quantitative 5'-RACE produced these TCR beta libraries. From the 5' RACE reads, TCRdb called clonotypes with MiXCR, one entry per CDR3 protein. The sample carries just under 550,000 distinct CDR3 sequences, 12% recorded once. The germline V gene encodes CDR1 SQVTM and CDR2 ANQGSEA. The CDR3 is 13 residues long. With V trimmed by 2 bases and J by 5 bases, 3 bases remained unmatched. This sequence joins TRBV29-1 and TRBJ2-5; 9 bases match TRBD1. The source of this sequence is a male donor with ankylosing spondylitis. The specimen sequenced was blood, either unsorted or a sorted T cell fraction (not recorded which). Here the CDR3 DNA reads TGCAGCGTTGAATATGACAGGGGGGAGACCCAGTACTTC. Protein sequence: CSVEYDRGETQYF.